A single T cell receptor (beta chain) is shown here with its context. The data were taken from a study of molecular identifiers for immune sequencing clone quantification. TCRdb reanalysed the PCR reads using MiXCR and keeps one entry per CDR3 protein. Of fewer than 350,000 distinct CDR3 sequences listed, over 20% are singletons. V was clipped by 0 bases and J by 7 bases; unmatched bases: 1. This CDR3 has 14 amino acids. Germline CDR1 reads SGHNT; CDR2 reads YYREEE (reference sequence). The TCR was taken from a human donor in good health. Some libraries in this study had Jurkat cell RNA spiked in. Source material: naive CD8+ T cells from blood, with Jurkat cell RNA spiked in. Subset given: FACS-sorted CD8+CD4-CCR7+CD45RA+ naive T cells. The V gene is TRBV5-4, the J gene TRBJ2-2, with 9 bases identical to TRBD1. CDR3 loop: CASSLGQGDGELFF. CDR3 nucleotides: TGTGCCAGCAGCTTGGGACAGGGGGACGGGGAGCTGTTTTTT.